The text below deals with one T cell receptor (beta chain). Enrolled during active infection, Seattle patients were then followed longitudinally. Using immunoSEQ multiplex PCR, the repertoire was profiled, and TCRdb retains in-frame clones only, with some absent. The sample has some 450,000 clones; 88% are singletons. These data are taken from a study of blood T cell repertoires in COVID-19. Study context: Acute and convalescent COVID-19 specimens originated in the United States, Italy and Spain. In each case, the material was cDNA or gDNA derived from T cells, B-cell-depleted T cells, or PBMCs.

V was clipped by 6 bases and J by 0 bases, with 9 bases between them. The CDR3 covers 13 residues. Germline V gives CDR1 SNHLY, CDR2 FYNNEI. Sequenced input: peripheral blood. The source of this sequence is a woman in her 50s with COVID-19, enrolled during active disease. This chain links TRBV2 with TRBJ2-7; D might be TRBD2 (5 bases). Here the CDR3 DNA reads TGTGCCAGCAGGGAGGTGATCTCCTACGAGCAGTACTTC. This codes for CASREVISYEQYF.